This passage covers 20 T cell receptor beta chains from one sample sequenced in a study of T cells in Graves' hyperthyroidism and ophthalmopathy. RNA transcripts yielded amplified TCR beta CDR3 regions. The TCR CDR3 first-round RT-PCR relied on the HTBI primer set. TCRdb re-called the multiplex PCR reads through MiXCR, storing one row per CDR3 protein. Of fewer than 200,000 distinct CDR3 sequences listed, about 9.4% were seen once; the top ten hold less than 25%. The sample taken for sequencing was blood. The receptors come from a woman between 18 and 29 years old with Graves' hyperthyroidism that later progressed to Graves' ophthalmopathy.

This clonotype came up a few times. This chain links TRBV19 with TRBJ1-4; the D is unclear. The germline V gene encodes CDR1 LNHDA and CDR2 SQIVND (reference sequence). The CDR3 covers 13 residues. V lost 5 bases, J lost 8 bases, and 12 bases lay in between. CDR3 amino acids: CASSVTTREKLFF. In DNA, the CDR3 is TGTGCCAGTAGTGTGACCACGCGGGAAAAACTGTTTTTT.

The V call is TRBV18, the J call TRBJ2-6; no firm D call. The V gene lost 2 bases and the J gene lost 2 bases, with 4 bases spanning the gap. Per the germline V gene, CDR1 is KGHSH and CDR2 is LQKENI. CDR3 size: 14 residues. CDR3 in amino acids: CASSPGAGANVLTF. CDR3 coding DNA: TGTGCCAGCTCACCAGGGGCTGGGGCCAACGTCCTGACTTTC.

Notes on this clonotype: Being one base from a much bigger clone, this may be a read error. J is TRBJ1-5 and V is TRBV6-2 or TRBV6-3, with a possible D match to TRBD1 (5 bases). This CDR3 spans 13 amino acids. Trimming shortened V by 4 bases and J by 6 bases, and 10 bases separated the two germline ends. Germline loops: CDR1 MNHEY, CDR2 SVGEGT. For the CDR3, the DNA is TGTGCCAGCAGTTCAGGGAGCGGTCAGCCCCAGCATTTT. It translates to CASSSGSGQPQHF.

This clonotype was detected ten times or more. The chain couples TRBV11-3 to TRBJ1-5; 8 bases fit TRBD1. V was clipped by 10 bases and J by 8 bases; unmatched bases: 22. CDR3 length: 17 residues. Germline V gene lookup returns CDR1 SGHNT and CDR2 YENEEA. This CDR3 reads CAITRRTGNAHAEPQHF. For the CDR3, the DNA is TGTGCCATTACTCGTCGGACAGGGAATGCCCACGCGGAGCCCCAGCATTTT.

There are many counts of this clonotype. In nucleotides, the CDR3 is TGTGCCAGCAGCGTAGCTTGGGGGGCCGCTGAAGCTTTCTTT. Protein sequence: CASSVAWGAAEAFF. The chain joins TRBV9 to TRBJ1-1; D is perhaps TRBD1 (6 bases). CDR3 length: 14 residues. Germline CDR1 is SGDLS and CDR2 is YYNGEE. Trimming shortened V by 0 bases and J by 6 bases, and 12 bases separated the two germline ends.

This clonotype occurred many times. The rearrangement joins TRBV19 to TRBJ1-1, with D maybe TRBD1 (5 bases). The CDR3 runs 15 residues. Per germline, CDR1 LNHDA and CDR2 SQIVND (reference sequence). With 5 bases removed from V and 0 bases from J, the gap between germline ends came to 13 bases. The CDR3: CASSATGGMNTEAFF. The CDR3 region has the DNA TGTGCCAGTAGTGCTACGGGGGGAATGAACACTGAAGCTTTCTTT. The entire variable domain, with the rest obtained from reference TRBV19 and TRBJ1-1, is as follows: DGGITQSPKYLFRKEGQNVTLSCEQNLNHDAMYWYRQDPGQGLRLIYYSQIVNDFQKGDIAEGYSVSREKKESFPLTVTSAQKNPTAFYLCASSATGGMNTEAFFGQGTRLTVV.

The chain has TRBV6-2 or TRBV6-3 and TRBJ2-6, with a tentative D call TRBD1 (5 bases). Germline CDR1 and CDR2: MNHEY and SVGEGT. This CDR3 comprises 22 residues. Trimming shortened V by 0 bases and J by 0 bases, and 24 bases separated the two germline ends. This CDR3 reads CASSYSIILGHQTYSGANVLTF. Here the CDR3 DNA reads TGTGCCAGCAGTTACTCGATTATCCTTGGACACCAAACCTACTCTGGGGCCAACGTCCTGACTTTC.

This clonotype was found many times. The genes are TRBV20-1 and TRBJ2-5, with TRBD2 matching over 14 bases. Germline CDR1 and CDR2: DFQATT and SNEGSKA (reference sequence). This CDR3 is 13 amino acids long. V trimming: 6 bases; J trimming: 4 bases; junction bases outside the gene matches: 1. The CDR3 region is CSAGLAGGETQYF. CDR3 DNA: TGCAGTGCCGGACTAGCGGGAGGAGAGACCCAGTACTTC.

The J gene is TRBJ1-2, the V gene TRBV9; D possibly corresponds to TRBD1 (6 bases). The CDR3 contains 15 residues. Germline CDR1 reads SGDLS; CDR2 reads YYNGEE. V was clipped by 6 bases and J by 2 bases, with 17 bases between them. CDR3 DNA: TGTGCCAGCACCGTGAGACAGGATGACAACTATGGCTACACCTTC. Translated, it gives CASTVRQDDNYGYTF.

This clonotype was seen only a few times. One base away lies a much larger clone, so this may be a sequencing read error. The rearrangement links TRBV20-1 to TRBJ2-3; the D gene could be TRBD1 or TRBD2 (7 bases each). The CDR3 contains 18 residues. In germline, CDR1 is DFQATT, CDR2 SNEGSKA (reference sequence). CDR3 sequence reads: CGAQGGGGPHSALDTQYF. CDR3 bases: TGCGGTGCACAAGGGGGCGGGGGCCCCCATTCCGCGTTGGATACGCAGTATTTT.

This clonotype came up many times. The gene calls are TRBV29-1 and TRBJ1-2; 9 positions match TRBD1. V gave up 5 bases and J gave up 4 bases; unmatched junction bases: 8. Germline CDR1 SQVTM, CDR2 ANQGSEA. CDR3 length: 14 amino acids. CDR3 nucleotide sequence: TGCAGCGTTCCCATTTTGACAGGGGGCTATGGCTACACCTTC. Residues: CSVPILTGGYGYTF.

This clonotype has a count of ten or more. The rearrangement uses TRBV4-2 and TRBJ2-7, with D unclear. Trimming left V 0 bases short and J 3 bases short, with 3 bases between. CDR3 length: 12 amino acids. CDR1 is LGHNA and CDR2 is YNFKEQ in the germline V gene. CDR3 loop: CASSQEGYEQYF. The CDR3 region has the DNA TGTGCCAGCAGCCAAGAGGGCTACGAGCAGTACTTC.

This clonotype was found many times. The genes are TRBV20-1 and TRBJ1-5; 8 nucleotides match TRBD1. Per germline, CDR1 DFQATT and CDR2 SNEGSKA (reference sequence). Losses at the gene ends were 0 bases for V and 2 bases for J; bases not matched to a gene: 12. This CDR3 has 18 amino acids. The CDR3 DNA is TGCAGTGCTAGAGAGAAAAGGGGGGGACAGGCGCGCAATCAGCCCCAGCATTTT. Protein: CSAREKRGGQARNQPQHF.

This clonotype appeared many times. The V call is TRBV6-1, the J call TRBJ1-1; a possible D gene is TRBD1 (6 bases). This CDR3 contains 13 residues. Trimming removed 5 bases at V and 2 bases at J, with 9 bases between. CDR1 and CDR2 from the germline V gene are MNHNS and SASEGT. CDR3 protein: CASSRDINTEAFF. CDR3 coding DNA: TGTGCCAGCAGTCGGGACATAAACACTGAAGCTTTCTTT.

The rearrangement links TRBV14 to TRBJ2-7; possible D gene TRBD1, 5 bases. Per germline, CDR1 SGHDN and CDR2 FVKESK. V was clipped by 4 bases and J by 6 bases, with 22 bases between them. The CDR3 covers 16 residues. In DNA form, the CDR3 reads TGTGCCAGCAGCCTCATCCAGGGAAAAGGCCTTCGCGAGCAGTACTTC. This codes for CASSLIQGKGLREQYF. Based on the CDR3 plus reference TRBV14 and TRBJ2-7, the full variable domain is EAGVTQFPSHSVIEKGQTVTLRCDPISGHDNLYWYRRVMGKEIKFLLHFVKESKQDESGMPNNRFLAERTGGTYSTLKVQPAELEDSGVYFCASSLIQGKGLREQYFGPGTRLTVT.

In this sample, this clonotype turned up many times. The gene calls are TRBV10-1 and TRBJ1-1; D gene uncertain. CDR1 and CDR2 (germline): WNHNN, SYGVQD (reference sequence). V dropped 3 bases and J dropped 4 bases, with 6 bases sitting between them. The CDR3 runs 12 residues. CDR3 loop: CASSEGSTEAFF. The CDR3 bases are TGCGCCAGCAGTGAAGGGAGCACTGAAGCTTTCTTT.

Many counts were recorded for this clonotype. V usage is TRBV27 and J usage is TRBJ1-3; D is ambiguous. The germline V gene encodes CDR1 MNHEY and CDR2 SMNVEV (reference sequence). CDR3 length: 15 amino acids. V lost 6 bases and J lost 1, with 13 bases in between. The CDR3 DNA is TGTGCCAGCAGCCTCAGCAGACTTTCTGGAAACACCATATATTTT. Protein sequence: CASSLSRLSGNTIYF.

This clonotype was found many times. The chain combines TRBV19 with TRBJ1-1; D gene ambiguous. With 5 bases removed from V and 1 base from J, the gap between germline ends came to 2 bases. This CDR3 is built from 11 residues. Germline V lookup: CDR1 LNHDA, CDR2 SQIVND (reference sequence). The CDR3 region has the DNA TGTGCCAGTAGTGAGAACACTGAAGCTTTCTTT. This encodes CASSENTEAFF.

Notes on this clonotype: The junction does not match germline at one end; this may be a read error. The chain employs TRBV20-1 and TRBJ2-1; D not certain. Germline V lookup: CDR1 DFQATT, CDR2 SNEGSKA (reference sequence). The CDR3 is 15 residues long. In DNA form, the CDR3 reads TGCAGTGCCAGAGATGATACTCGACTGGGTTGGAAGCAGTTCTTC. Its protein product is CSARDDTRLGWKQFF.

This clonotype was seen ten or more times. The chain carries TRBV6-1 and TRBJ1-2; a weak D match, TRBD1 (6 bases). Germline CDR1 reads MNHNS; CDR2 reads SASEGT. The ends were cut back, 2 bases at V and 2 bases at J, with 12 bases in the middle. The CDR3 length is 15 residues. DNA of the CDR3: TGTGCCAGCAGTGAAACCTCGGGGGCGAACTATGGCTACACCTTC. As protein: CASSETSGANYGYTF.